This T cell receptor beta chain was obtained from a study of cytomegalovirus exposure and HLA in healthy donors. Overall study findings and caveats: A later analysis found most CMV-associated TCR beta chains apparently HLA-restricted. Association with HLA alleles at 0.05 false discovery rate was found for about 17,000 TCR beta sequences in a later analysis.

V dropped 0 bases and J dropped 8 bases, with 8 bases sitting between them. The CDR3 has 13 residues. Germline CDR1 reads LGHNA; CDR2 reads YSLEER. The table lists this clone with a few counts. The antigen is not known. The PCR used 60 Vbeta and 13 Jbeta primers. Some clones are missing from TCRdb's copy, which holds only in-frame ones; the method was immunoSEQ multiplex PCR. In the table there are about 160,000 clones, about two thirds of which are singletons. The receptor comes from a woman aged 30 to 39 in good health and CMV-seronegative. Sequenced material: PBMCs. The chain couples TRBV4-3 to TRBJ2-1; TRBD2 might be the D (5 bases). The CDR3, as DNA: TGCGCCAGCAGCCAAGATCCAGCGGATGAGCAGTTCTTC. Its translation: CASSQDPADEQFF.